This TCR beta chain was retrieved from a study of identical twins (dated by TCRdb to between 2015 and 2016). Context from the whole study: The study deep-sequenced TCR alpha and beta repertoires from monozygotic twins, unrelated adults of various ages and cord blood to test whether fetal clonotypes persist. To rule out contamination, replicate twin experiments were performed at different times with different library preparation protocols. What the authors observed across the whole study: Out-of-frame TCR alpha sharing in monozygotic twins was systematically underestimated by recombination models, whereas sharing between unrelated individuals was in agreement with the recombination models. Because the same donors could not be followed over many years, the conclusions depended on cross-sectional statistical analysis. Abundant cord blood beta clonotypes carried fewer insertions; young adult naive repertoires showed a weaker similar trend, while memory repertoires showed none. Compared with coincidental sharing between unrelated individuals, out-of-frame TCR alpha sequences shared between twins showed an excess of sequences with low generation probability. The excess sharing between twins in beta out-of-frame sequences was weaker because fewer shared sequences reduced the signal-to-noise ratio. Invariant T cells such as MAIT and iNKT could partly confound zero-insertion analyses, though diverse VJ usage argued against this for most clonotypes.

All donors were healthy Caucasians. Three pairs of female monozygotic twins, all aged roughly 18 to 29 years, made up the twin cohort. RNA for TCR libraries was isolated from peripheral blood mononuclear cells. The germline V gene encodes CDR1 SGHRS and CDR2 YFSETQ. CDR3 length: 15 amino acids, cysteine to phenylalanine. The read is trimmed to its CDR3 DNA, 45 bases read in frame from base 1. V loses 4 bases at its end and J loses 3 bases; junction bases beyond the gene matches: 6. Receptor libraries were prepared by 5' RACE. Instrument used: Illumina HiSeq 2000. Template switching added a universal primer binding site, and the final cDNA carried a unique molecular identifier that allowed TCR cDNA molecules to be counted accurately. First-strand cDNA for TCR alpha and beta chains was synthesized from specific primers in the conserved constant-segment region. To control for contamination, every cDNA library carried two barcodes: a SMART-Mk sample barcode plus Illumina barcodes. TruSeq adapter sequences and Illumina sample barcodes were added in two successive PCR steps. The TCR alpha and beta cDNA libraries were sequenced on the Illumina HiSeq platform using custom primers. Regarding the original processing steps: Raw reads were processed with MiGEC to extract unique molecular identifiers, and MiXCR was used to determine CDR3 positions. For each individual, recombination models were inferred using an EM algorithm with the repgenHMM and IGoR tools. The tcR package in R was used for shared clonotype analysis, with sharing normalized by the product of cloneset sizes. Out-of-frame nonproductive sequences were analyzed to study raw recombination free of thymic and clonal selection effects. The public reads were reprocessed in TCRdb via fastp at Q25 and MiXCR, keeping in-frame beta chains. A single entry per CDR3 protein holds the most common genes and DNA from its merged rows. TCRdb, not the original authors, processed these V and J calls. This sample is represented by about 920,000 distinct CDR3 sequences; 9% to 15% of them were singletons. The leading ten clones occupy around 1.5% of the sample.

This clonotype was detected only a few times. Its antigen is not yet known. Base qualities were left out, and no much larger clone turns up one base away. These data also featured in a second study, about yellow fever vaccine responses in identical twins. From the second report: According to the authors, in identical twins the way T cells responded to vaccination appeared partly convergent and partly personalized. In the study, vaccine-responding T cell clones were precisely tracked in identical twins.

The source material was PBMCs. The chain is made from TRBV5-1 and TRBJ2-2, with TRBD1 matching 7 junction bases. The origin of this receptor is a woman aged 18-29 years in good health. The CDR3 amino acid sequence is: CASSPGQRYTGELFF. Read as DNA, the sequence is TGCGCCAGCAGCCCGGGACAGAGATACACCGGGGAGCTGTTTTTT.